The 20 T cell receptor beta chains presented below share a single source sample, sequenced in a study of blood T cells in healthy people across ages. Primed by a sample-barcoded 5' primer and a J-beta primer mix, a second PCR proceeded for about 7 to 11 cycles. TCRdb redid the calling of the 5' RACE reads with MiXCR, one entry per CDR3 protein. The data hold 650,000 to 800,000 distinct CDR3 sequences, with about 50% observed a single time. The source material was blood. All receptors come from a woman of 80 years or more in good health.

The rearrangement joins TRBV12-3 or TRBV12-4 to TRBJ2-1; 8 bases line up with TRBD2. This CDR3 is built from 12 residues. The V segment lost 5 bases and the J segment 15 bases; nucleotides outside the gene matches: 9. Written as DNA, the CDR3 is TGTGCCAGCAGTCCAGCAGGGACTAGACTGTTCTTC. Its protein is CASSPAGTRLFF.

This clonotype was seen at least ten times. This sequence joins TRBV5-1 and TRBJ2-3; D is possibly TRBD1 (6 bases). The germline CDR1 and CDR2 sequences are SGHRS and YFSETQ. V was pared by 3 bases and J by 7 bases, with 15 bases between. The CDR3 runs 14 residues. The CDR3 sequence is CASSSGTRTHTQYF. CDR3 in DNA: TGCGCCAGCAGCTCTGGGACAAGAACGCATACGCAGTATTTT.

Points on this clonotype: At one boundary the junction diverges from the germline segment, which might be a read error. The chain has TRBV12-3 or TRBV12-4 and TRBJ2-1, with TRBD2 matching 8 bases. This CDR3 region has 15 residues. DNA for the CDR3: TGTGCCAGCAGTTTACGGACTAGCTCCAACAATGAGCAGTTCTTC. This translates into CASSLRTSSNNEQFF.

A note on this clonotype: Since a much larger clone is just one base distant, this may be a read error. The chain links TRBV7-3 to TRBJ2-7; 7 bases agree with TRBD2. Germline trimming cut 5 bases from V and 7 bases from J; bases unmatched to any gene: 14. The V gene's germline CDR1 is SGHTA and CDR2 FQGTGA. The CDR3 loop spans 15 amino acids. CDR3 loop: CASSLGTTLNNEQYF. For the CDR3, the DNA is TGTGCCAGCAGCCTGGGGACTACGCTTAACAATGAGCAGTACTTC.

In its sample, this clonotype was seen many times. The rearrangement joins TRBV20-1 to TRBJ2-3, with 10 bases identical to TRBD2. Germline CDR1 is DFQATT and CDR2 is SNEGSKA (reference sequence). Trimming cost V 3 bases and J 2 bases; bases outside gene matches: 5. This CDR3 has 15 amino acids. The DNA of the CDR3 is TGCAGTGCTAGTAGCCTAGCGGGGGACACAGATACGCAGTATTTT. This codes for CSASSLAGDTDTQYF.

The chain employs TRBV12-3 or TRBV12-4 and TRBJ2-3, with 8 nucleotides matching TRBD2. The CDR3 loop spans 18 amino acids. With V trimmed by 5 bases and J by 4 bases, 17 bases remained unmatched. The CDR3 DNA sequence: TGTGCCAGCAGTCCGGACCTAGCGGGCCGGGGGAGAGCAGATACGCAGTATTTT. Its translation is CASSPDLAGRGRADTQYF.

This clonotype showed up many times. The chain recombines TRBV2 with TRBJ1-6, with a weak D call TRBD1 (5 bases). The CDR3 is made up of 14 amino acids. Germline CDR1 SNHLY, CDR2 FYNNEI. V shed 3 bases and J shed 7 bases, with 10 bases lying between them. CDR3 DNA sequence: TGTGCCAGCAGTGAGGGGCAGGACAATTCACCCCTCCACTTT. Translated: CASSEGQDNSPLHF.

This clonotype was picked up many times. J is TRBJ2-1 and V is TRBV4-2, with D perhaps given as TRBD1 or TRBD2 (5 bases each). V dropped 8 bases and J dropped 15 bases, with 32 bases sitting between them. The germline CDR1 and CDR2 sequences are LGHNA and YNFKEQ. The CDR3 contains 16 residues. CDR3 protein: CASEPPRDGFGLEPFF. The CDR3 nucleotides are TGTGCCAGCGAGCCCCCTCGGGACGGTTTCGGGCTAGAACCGTTCTTC.

J is TRBJ1-6 and V is TRBV10-3; D not resolved. CDR1 is ENHRY and CDR2 is SYGVKD in the germline V gene. The CDR3 length is 13 residues. Trimming left V 3 bases short and J 8 bases short, with 8 bases between. In DNA, the CDR3 is TGTGCCATCAGTGATGACCCATATTCACCCCTCCACTTT. It specifies CAISDDPYSPLHF.

This clonotype appeared a single time. The gene calls are TRBV28 and TRBJ1-4; possible D gene TRBD1, 5 bases. The V end lost 7 bases, the J end lost 13 bases, and 25 bases lay between the germline ends. Germline CDR1 reads MDHEN; CDR2 reads SYDVKM. This CDR3 region has 15 residues. The CDR3 nucleotides read TGTGCCAGCACCCCGGGGGGGACCCTTAACGACGGACTGTTTTTT. Protein sequence: CASTPGGTLNDGLFF.

At least ten counts were recorded for this clonotype. The gene calls are TRBV3-1 and TRBJ2-1; D may be TRBD1 or TRBD2 (5 bases each). V shed 0 bases and J shed 11 bases, with 20 bases lying between them. Germline V gives CDR1 LGHDT, CDR2 YNNKEL (reference sequence). The CDR3 covers 16 residues. In nucleotides, the CDR3 is TGTGCCAGCAGCCAAGACGTCTCGAGCGGACACGAGAAGCAGTTCTTC. Its protein product is CASSQDVSSGHEKQFF.

This rearrangement joins TRBV9 to TRBJ1-2, with D uncertain. With 2 bases removed from V and 0 bases from J, the gap between germline ends came to 5 bases. The CDR3 loop spans 13 amino acids. Per germline, CDR1 SGDLS and CDR2 YYNGEE. In DNA form, the CDR3 reads TGTGCCAGCAGCGTTGCGACTAACTATGGCTACACCTTC. Translated: CASSVATNYGYTF.

The gene calls are TRBV10-3 and TRBJ2-3; TRBD2 matches at 7 bases. Germline values: CDR1 ENHRY, CDR2 SYGVKD. The CDR3 is 14 residues long. After removal of 7 bases from V and 6 bases from J, the junction contained 10 bases not matched to a gene. The CDR3 sequence: CAITPGGSLDTQYF. In DNA form, the CDR3 reads TGTGCCATCACCCCCGGGGGGAGTCTGGATACGCAGTATTTT.

The rearrangement joins TRBV18 to TRBJ1-4; D is ambiguous. The CDR3 length is 15 residues. The germline V and J ends were trimmed by 2 bases and 0 bases, with 7 bases remaining between them. Germline V lookup: CDR1 KGHSH, CDR2 LQKENI. CDR3 in DNA: TGTGCCAGCTCACCAGAGGAGTCAACTAATGAAAAACTGTTTTTT. Translated: CASSPEESTNEKLFF.

This clonotype was seen ten or more times. The chain links TRBV27 to TRBJ2-1; 13 bases align to TRBD2. The CDR3 consists of 15 residues. Per germline, CDR1 MNHEY and CDR2 SMNVEV (reference sequence). With 4 bases clipped from V and 6 bases from J, the junction kept 3 bases outside the gene matches. The CDR3 DNA reads as TGTGCCAGCAGTTCAGGACTAGCGGGGGCCAATGAGCAGTTCTTC. Residues: CASSSGLAGANEQFF.

The table lists this clonotype with many counts. The V call is TRBV27, the J call TRBJ2-1; D unclear. V dropped 2 bases and J dropped 0 bases, with 8 bases sitting between them. CDR3 length equals 15 residues. CDR1 is MNHEY and CDR2 is SMNVEV in the germline V gene (reference sequence). The CDR3 bases are TGTGCCAGCAGTTTAAGCCTAGACTCCTACAATGAGCAGTTCTTC. The encoded protein is CASSLSLDSYNEQFF.

A word on this clonotype: This may come from a read error, since a much larger clone is one base off. The V call is TRBV6-6, the J call TRBJ2-7, with 10 bases identical to TRBD1. J gave up 4 bases and V 4 bases, and 7 bases lay outside the gene matches. CDR1 MNHNY and CDR2 SVGAGI come from the germline V gene (reference sequence). The CDR3 totals 15 residues. This CDR3 is CASSFRQGARYEQYF. In DNA form, the CDR3 reads TGTGCCAGCAGTTTCAGACAGGGGGCGCGGTACGAGCAGTACTTC.

This clonotype was found a few times. This sequence joins TRBV4-2 and TRBJ1-4, with 9 bases aligning to TRBD1. This CDR3 contains 14 residues. CDR1 and CDR2 from the germline V gene are LGHNA and YNFKEQ. J lost 6 bases, V lost 3 bases, and 2 bases had no gene match. The CDR3 sequence is CASSQDRGYEKLFF. The CDR3 nucleotides read TGTGCCAGCAGCCAGGACAGGGGATATGAAAAACTGTTTTTT.

This clonotype appeared many times. V gene TRBV3-1 combines with J gene TRBJ2-5; maybe TRBD1 (6 bases). This CDR3 has 14 amino acids. The V and J ends lost 5 bases and 4 bases respectively, with 14 bases between them. Germline CDR1 and CDR2: LGHDT and YNNKEL (reference sequence). CDR3 protein: CASSSRTVGETQYF. CDR3 bases: TGTGCCAGCAGCTCCCGGACAGTAGGAGAGACCCAGTACTTC.

This clonotype was recorded once. The J gene is TRBJ2-7, the V gene TRBV27, with 9 bases fitting TRBD1. There are 15 residues in the CDR3. Trimming took 7 bases from V and 0 from J; bases not matched to a gene: 7. Germline V gives CDR1 MNHEY, CDR2 SMNVEV (reference sequence). CDR3 residues: CASKIRTGVSYEQYF. The CDR3 region has the DNA TGTGCCAGCAAGATTCGGACAGGGGTCTCCTACGAGCAGTACTTC.